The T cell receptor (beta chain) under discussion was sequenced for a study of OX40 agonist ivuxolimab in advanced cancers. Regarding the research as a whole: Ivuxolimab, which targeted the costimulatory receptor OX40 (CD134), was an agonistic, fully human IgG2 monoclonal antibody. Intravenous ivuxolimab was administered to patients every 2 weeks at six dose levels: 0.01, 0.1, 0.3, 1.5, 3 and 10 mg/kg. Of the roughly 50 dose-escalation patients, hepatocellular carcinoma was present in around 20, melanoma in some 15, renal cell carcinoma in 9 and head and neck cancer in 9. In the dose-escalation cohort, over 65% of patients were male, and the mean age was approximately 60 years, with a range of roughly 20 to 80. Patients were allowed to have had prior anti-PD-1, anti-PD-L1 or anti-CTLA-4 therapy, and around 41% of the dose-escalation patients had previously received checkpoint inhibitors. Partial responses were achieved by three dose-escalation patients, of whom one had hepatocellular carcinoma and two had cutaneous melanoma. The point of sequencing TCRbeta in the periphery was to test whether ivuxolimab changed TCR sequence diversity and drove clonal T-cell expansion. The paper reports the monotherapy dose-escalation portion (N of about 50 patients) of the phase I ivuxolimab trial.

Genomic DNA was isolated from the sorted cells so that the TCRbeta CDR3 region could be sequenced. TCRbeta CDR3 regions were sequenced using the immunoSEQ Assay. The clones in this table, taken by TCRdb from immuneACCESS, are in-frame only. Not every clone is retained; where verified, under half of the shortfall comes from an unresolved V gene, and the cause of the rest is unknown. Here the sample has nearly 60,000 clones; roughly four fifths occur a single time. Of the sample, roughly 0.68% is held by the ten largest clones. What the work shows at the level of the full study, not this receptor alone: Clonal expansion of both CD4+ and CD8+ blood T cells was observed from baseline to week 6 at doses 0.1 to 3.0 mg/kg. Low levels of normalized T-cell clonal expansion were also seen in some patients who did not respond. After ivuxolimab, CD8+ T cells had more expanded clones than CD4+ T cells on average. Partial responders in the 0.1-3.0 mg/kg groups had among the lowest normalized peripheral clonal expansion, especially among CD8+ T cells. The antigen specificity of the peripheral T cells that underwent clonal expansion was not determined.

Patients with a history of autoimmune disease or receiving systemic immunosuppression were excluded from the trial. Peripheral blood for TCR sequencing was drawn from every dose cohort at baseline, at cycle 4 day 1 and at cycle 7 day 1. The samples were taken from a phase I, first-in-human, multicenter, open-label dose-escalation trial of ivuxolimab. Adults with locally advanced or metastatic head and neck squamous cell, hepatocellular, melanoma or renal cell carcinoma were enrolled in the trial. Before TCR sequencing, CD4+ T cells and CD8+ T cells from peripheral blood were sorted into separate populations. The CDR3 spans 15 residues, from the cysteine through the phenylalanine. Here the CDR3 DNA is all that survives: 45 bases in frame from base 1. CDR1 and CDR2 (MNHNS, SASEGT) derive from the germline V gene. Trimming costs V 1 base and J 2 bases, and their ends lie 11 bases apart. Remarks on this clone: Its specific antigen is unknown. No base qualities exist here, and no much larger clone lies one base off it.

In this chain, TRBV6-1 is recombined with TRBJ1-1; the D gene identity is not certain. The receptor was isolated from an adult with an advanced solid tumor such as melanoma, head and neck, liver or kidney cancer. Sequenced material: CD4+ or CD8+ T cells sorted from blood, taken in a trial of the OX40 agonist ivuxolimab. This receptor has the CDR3 CASSEGTRTNTEAFF. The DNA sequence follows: TGTGCCAGCAGTGAAGGTACCCGCACAAACACTGAAGCTTTCTTT.